The 8 T cell receptor beta chains in this list originate from one sample, sequenced in a study of T-cell reconstitution after alpha-beta-depleted transplantation in children. For TCRbeta, the library was prepared with unique molecular identifiers. From the PCR reads, TCRdb called clonotypes with MiXCR, one entry per CDR3 protein. The table has 800,000 to 1,000,000 distinct CDR3 sequences, around 30% seen once. The sample consisted of PBMCs, mostly from graft donor cells, taken 360 days after TCRalphabeta/CD19-depleted stem cell transplant. The receptors shown here come from a boy in the first two years of life who had a stem cell transplant for SCID, so the T cells may come from the graft donor.

The chain has TRBV7-3 and TRBJ2-1; maybe TRBD1 (5 bases). V was clipped by 3 bases and J by 5 bases, with 8 bases between them. This CDR3 has 13 residues. Germline-derived CDR1 and CDR2 are SGHTA and FQGTGA. The CDR3 here is CASSFSRDNEQFF. The DNA for the CDR3 is TGTGCCAGCAGCTTCAGCAGGGACAATGAGCAGTTCTTC.

This clonotype has more than one count but fewer than ten. This rearrangement joins TRBV20-1 to TRBJ2-3, with D unresolved. The V end lost 1 base, the J end lost 4 bases, and 9 bases lay between the germline ends. This CDR3 spans 13 amino acids. CDR1 and CDR2 from the germline V gene are DFQATT and SNEGSKA (reference sequence). The CDR3 region has the DNA TGCAGTGCTAGAGCCCTGTATTCAGATACGCAGTATTTT. Translated, it gives CSARALYSDTQYF.

This chain's CDR3 is CSVGGLGYEQYF. Written as DNA, the CDR3 is TGCAGCGTTGGGGGCCTCGGCTACGAGCAGTACTTC. This chain links TRBV29-1 with TRBJ2-7; maybe TRBD1 (5 bases). The ends were cut back, 4 bases at V and 3 bases at J, with 10 bases in the middle. CDR1 is SQVTM and CDR2 is ANQGSEA in the germline V gene. The CDR3 is 12 amino acids.

The rearrangement links TRBV5-1 to TRBJ2-2; D is perhaps TRBD1 (5 bases). The V end lost 4 bases, the J end lost 3 bases, and 16 bases lay between the germline ends. The CDR3 contains 16 residues. Per the germline V gene, CDR1 is SGHRS and CDR2 is YFSETQ. The CDR3 loop is CASSPLGQSYTGELFF. CDR3 sequence (DNA): TGCGCCAGCAGCCCTCTGGGGCAGTCGTACACCGGGGAGCTGTTTTTT. Filled out from reference TRBV5-1 and TRBJ2-2, the complete variable domain reads KAGVTQTPRYLIKTRGQQVTLSCSPISGHRSVSWYQQTPGQGLQFLFEYFSETQRNKGNFPGRFSGRQFSNSRSEMNVSTLELGDSALYLCASSPLGQSYTGELFFGEGSRLTVL.

Many counts were recorded for this clonotype. The chain recombines TRBV29-1 with TRBJ2-2; TRBD2 might be the D (5 bases). The CDR3 runs to 15 residues. Germline CDR1 is SQVTM and CDR2 is ANQGSEA. Deletions cut 0 bases from V and 0 bases from J, with 8 bases between. The DNA for the CDR3 is TGCAGCGTTGAAGAGGACTCCACGAACACCGGGGAGCTGTTTTTT. Its protein product is CSVEEDSTNTGELFF.

V is TRBV24-1 and J is TRBJ2-1, with D hard to call. This CDR3 spans 15 amino acids. CDR1 KGHDR and CDR2 SFDVKD come from the germline V gene. V lost 2 bases and J lost 3, with 10 bases in between. CDR3 amino acids: CATSDSGLRYNEQFF. As DNA, the CDR3 is TGTGCCACCAGTGATTCCGGGCTCCGCTACAATGAGCAGTTCTTC.

About this clonotype itself: The CDR3 does not close with the conserved phenylalanine or tryptophan, likely indicating a read error. This chain links TRBV2 with TRBJ2-1, with a possible D match to TRBD1 (6 bases). Trimming cost V 6 bases and J 1 base, with 10 bases left between them. The germline V gene has CDR1 SNHLY and CDR2 FYNNEI. CDR3 length equals 14 residues. This CDR3 is CASRKGTSYNEQFL. The CDR3 DNA reads as TGTGCCAGCAGAAAGGGGACATCCTACAATGAGCAGTTCCTC.

This clonotype was counted many times. The chain links TRBV5-1 to TRBJ2-1, with D perhaps matching TRBD2 (6 bases). Trimming removed 4 bases from V and 0 bases from J, with 11 bases in between. Germline V lookup: CDR1 SGHRS, CDR2 YFSETQ. The CDR3 has 15 residues. The CDR3 coding sequence is TGCGCCAGCAGCCCGGGACTCCCCTCCTACAATGAGCAGTTCTTC. This gives the protein CASSPGLPSYNEQFF. Combining the CDR3 with reference TRBV5-1 and TRBJ2-1 gives the whole variable domain KAGVTQTPRYLIKTRGQQVTLSCSPISGHRSVSWYQQTPGQGLQFLFEYFSETQRNKGNFPGRFSGRQFSNSRSEMNVSTLELGDSALYLCASSPGLPSYNEQFFGPGTRLTVL.